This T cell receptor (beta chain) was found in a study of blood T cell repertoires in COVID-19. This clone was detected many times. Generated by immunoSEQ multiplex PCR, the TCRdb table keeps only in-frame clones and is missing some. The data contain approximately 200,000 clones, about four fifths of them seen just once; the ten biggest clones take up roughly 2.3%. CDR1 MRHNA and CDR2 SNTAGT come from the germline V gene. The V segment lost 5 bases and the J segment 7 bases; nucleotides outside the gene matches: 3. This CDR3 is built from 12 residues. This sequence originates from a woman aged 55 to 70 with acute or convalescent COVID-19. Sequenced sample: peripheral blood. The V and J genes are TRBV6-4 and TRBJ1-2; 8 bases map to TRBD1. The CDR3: CASSSGQGGYTF. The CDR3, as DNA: TGTGCCAGCAGTTCTGGACAGGGTGGCTACACCTTC.